This TCR beta chain was recorded in a study of glioma-infiltrating T cells. Regarding the study as a whole: Non-neoplastic patients had below-expected tissue-blood divergence, while all gliomas exceeded expectation. CDR3 overlap between tissue and blood was very small.

This CDR3 contains 16 residues. V was clipped by 5 bases and J by 2 bases, with 15 bases between them. Looked up from germline, CDR1 is LNHNV and CDR2 is YYDKDF (reference sequence). This clonotype turned up a few times. Its antigen is undetermined. The iRepertoire nested amplicon-rescue multiplex PCR amplified TCR alpha and beta CDR3s from RNA. One-step reverse transcription and amplification started from around 100-400 ng of tissue mRNA or PBMC total RNA. Each CDR3 protein is one row after TCRdb ran MiXCR on the multiplex PCR reads. The sample has around 140,000 distinct CDR3 sequences; about 39% are singletons.

This clonotype originated in a human donor with low-grade glioma or glioblastoma, undergoing nonglioma brain surgery, or in good health (not recorded which). Sequenced sample: glioma tissue, nonneoplastic brain tissue, or PBMCs (not recorded which). This rearrangement joins TRBV15 to TRBJ2-2; D is possibly TRBD1 (5 bases). CDR3 amino acids: CATSPRTRPNTGELFF. The CDR3 DNA follows: TGTGCCACCAGCCCACGGACACGACCCAACACCGGGGAGCTGTTTTTT.